This T cell receptor beta chain was identified in a study of T cell responses to AZD1222 COVID-19 vaccine (dated by TCRdb to the early 2020s). Background for the entire study: TCR sequencing covered about 230 trial participants: 200 to 220 given two doses of AZD1222 and approximately 26 given two doses of MenACWY control vaccine. Trial participants were enrolled by age into subgroups of 18-55, 56-69 and 70-plus years, and approximately 150, 30 and 60 TCR-sequenced participants, respectively, were included in these subgroups.

Findings and caveats that apply to the study as a whole: Nearly half of unique spike-specific TCRs reportedly recognized epitopes outside regions mutated in the B.1.351 and B.1.1.7 variants. Participants were mostly white British, with more females than males. The authors suggested clonal diversity may have been underestimated. The 56-69-year group was small, and its depth increase did not reach significance, likely because of low power. Conclusions about previously exposed vaccinees are limited, since just five or six AZD1222 recipients were seropositive for SARS-CoV-2 at baseline. A significant rise in spike-specific TCR breadth and depth was observed after two AZD1222 doses relative to day 0 and relative to MenACWY recipients. The whole spike protein was spanned by vaccine-associated CD4 TCRs, and dominant responses were seen in regions 160-218 and 743-854. Because no day 14 peak-response samples were available, repertoires were characterized only after the peak T cell response.

The CDR3 regions of human TCRbeta chains were analyzed by immunosequencing. Concerning the study's data processing: TCRs in the repertoires were matched against a reference library of SARS-CoV-2-specific TCRs that had been generated with the MIRA antigen-specificity platform. Breadth was defined as the fraction of unique TCRs that were SARS-CoV-2-associated, and depth was defined as the fraction of total T cells that were SARS-CoV-2-associated. Each spike-specific TCR was assigned to its reactive spike region and to a CD4 or CD8 class using the MIRA data. Log10-transformed breadth and depth values were compared by one-way ANOVA with Sidak's multiple comparisons tests. The table was pulled from immuneACCESS by TCRdb, which kept in-frame rearrangements only. Such tables lose some clones; where checked, under half of the loss comes from unresolved V genes, and the rest has no known cause. V and J calls plus clone size are reproduced from that table; the DNA served to infer D and trimming. A total of about 120,000 clones appear in this sample, more than 85% of them only once. The top ten clonotypes cover 4.5% to 6% of the sample.

The time point label, read with the paper, signifies: about 28 days (+/-7) after the second vaccine dose. Because spike-specific TCR depth and breadth did not differ between the two schedules, AZD1222 recipients who got a second dose at roughly 4 weeks were pooled with those who got a second dose at roughly 12 weeks. Vaccinee samples came from UK trials COV001 and COV002, including a single-blind randomized controlled phase 2/3 trial of AZD1222 (ChAdOx1 nCoV-19) in healthy adults. Trial participant PBMC samples were collected at day 0 and day 28 after the second dose for TCRbeta chain sequencing. A remark on this clone: The target of this receptor is not known. No clone much larger than this one lies a single base away; base qualities are absent.

The germline V gene gives CDR1 as SGHDT and CDR2 as YYEEEE. There are 11 amino acids in the CDR3, from cysteine to phenylalanine inclusive. The read is trimmed to its CDR3 DNA, 33 bases read in frame from base 1. V drops 5 bases and J drops 7 bases, leaving 7 bases in between. The sequence links TRBV5-6 to TRBJ2-1, and the D gene may be TRBD2, 5 bases matching. The sample here was peripheral blood, taken 28 days after the second AZD1222 dose. This TCR was recovered from an adult who received the AZD1222 COVID-19 vaccine. The nucleotide sequence reads as follows: TGTGCCAGCAGAGGAGGTAATGAGCAGTTCTTC. Its translation reads: CASRGGNEQFF.